This T cell receptor beta chain was found in a study of a mutant IDH1 vaccine in newly diagnosed glioma (TCRdb year 2021). Concerning the study at large: Vaccination began 4-6 weeks after radiotherapy alone, or alongside temozolomide cycles in the chemotherapy-containing groups. Of the 25 to 35 patients who were treated, around 60% were male and approximately 40% were female, and the mean age was approximately 40 years. Prior to enrollment, standard therapy consisting of radiotherapy alone, temozolomide alone, or radiochemotherapy with temozolomide had been administered to patients, with the combination being received by most patients. The week-35 safety follow-up was designated visit V12, and the week-47 end of study was designated visit V13. Peripheral blood samples were drawn at six visits, namely V03 (baseline), V05, V07, V10, V12 and V13. For exploratory analyses, around 26 treated patients had longitudinal TCRB deep sequencing done wherever samples were available.

The method behind the library was the immunoSEQ multiplex PCR assay. Following the manufacturer's protocol, the hsTCRB Kit was used to amplify rearranged TCR beta chain sequences. An Illumina MiSeq was used to sequence the TCRB libraries. Per the source publication's procedure: The kit vendor's proprietary platform handled demultiplexing, trimming and gene mapping. Sourced from immuneACCESS, this table was stored by TCRdb with only in-frame sequences that have V and J called. A share of the clones is absent; for the studies checked, an unresolved V gene accounts for under half, and the remainder has no known explanation. Clonal size and the V and J genes are those of that table, whereas D and trimming came from the DNA. This sample holds approximately 58,000 clones; over 80% were observed only once. 3.8% of the sample belongs to the ten largest clones. The cysteine opens and the phenylalanine closes a CDR3 of 14 amino acids. Just the 42-base CDR3 DNA is kept, in frame starting at base 1. Relative to germline, V is 0 bases shorter and J is 2 bases shorter, with 11 bases between their ends. In the germline V gene (reference sequence), CDR1 corresponds to GTSNPN and CDR2 to SVGIG.

Results the study describes overall, beyond this receptor: The authors stated that sample limitations prevented analyses of patient blood samples from being reproduced. PBMC samples for TCRB deep sequencing were selected based on availability. Across multiple MHC alleles, vaccine-induced immune responses were seen in 90% to 95% of patients. No apparent relationship was observed between pseudoprogression and alterations in the top peripheral T cell clonotypes detected by TCRB sequencing.

As for this clone: Its antigen remains unidentified. It has no much larger one-base neighbor in the sample; base qualities were not kept.

The time point label, as the study defines it: week 47, end of study. A 20-mer mutant IDH1 peptide at 300 micrograms in Montanide made up each vaccine dose, which was injected subcutaneously together with topical imiquimod. Across visits V03 through V10, patients got a total of eight vaccinations, given in weeks 1, 3, 5, 7, 11, 15, 19 and 23. The donors had newly diagnosed IDH1-mutant astrocytomas of WHO grade 3 or 4 that showed loss of nuclear ATRX. The samples were drawn from NOA16, a multicentre, single-arm, open-label phase I trial in Germany that tested a mutant IDH1 peptide vaccine in humans for the first time. The DNeasy Blood and Tissue Kit was used to extract genomic DNA from EDTA blood for TCRB sequencing.

The rearrangement combines TRBV30 with TRBJ2-7; D gene: possibly TRBD1, on 6 matching bases. This TCR derives from a man under 40 with glioma. Source: PBMCs, taken from a glioma patient whose treatment included an IDH1 peptide vaccine. The sequenced DNA: TGTGCCTGGAGTGTTGGCCAGGGGCCCTACGAGCAGTACTTC. The encoded protein is CAWSVGQGPYEQYF.